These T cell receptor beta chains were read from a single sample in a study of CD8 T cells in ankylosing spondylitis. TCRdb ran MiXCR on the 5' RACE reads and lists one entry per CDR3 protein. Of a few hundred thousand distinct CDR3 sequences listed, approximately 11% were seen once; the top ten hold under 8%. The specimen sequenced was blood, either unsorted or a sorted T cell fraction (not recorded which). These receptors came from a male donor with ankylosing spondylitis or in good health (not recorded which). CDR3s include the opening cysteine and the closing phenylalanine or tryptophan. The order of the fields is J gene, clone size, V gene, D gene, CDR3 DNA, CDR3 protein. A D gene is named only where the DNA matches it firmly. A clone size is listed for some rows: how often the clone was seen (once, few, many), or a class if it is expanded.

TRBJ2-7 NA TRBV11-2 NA TGTGCCAGCAGCTTAGGGTCAAACGCCTACGAGCAGTACTTC CASSLGSNAYEQYF
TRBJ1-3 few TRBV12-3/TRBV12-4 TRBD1 TGTGCCAGCTCAGAGACAGGGAGGGGTGGAAACACCATATATTTT CASSETGRGGNTIYF
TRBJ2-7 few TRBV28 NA TGTGCCAGCAGTAGATGGTCCTACGAGCAGTACTTC CASSRWSYEQYF
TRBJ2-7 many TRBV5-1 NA TGCGCCAGCAGGTTAGAGACTATCAACGAGCAGTACTTC CASRLETINEQYF
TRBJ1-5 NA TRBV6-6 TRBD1 TGTGCCAGCAGTTACCCGCGGACAGGTAGCTATAGCAATCAGCCCCAGCATTTT CASSYPRTGSYSNQPQHF
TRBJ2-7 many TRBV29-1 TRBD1 TGCAGCGCCCTTGGACAGGGAATGGTCTACGAGCAGTACTTC CSALGQGMVYEQYF
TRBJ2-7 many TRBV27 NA TGTGCCAGCAGTTTACTGGGGCATGTGTTCGAGCAGTACTTC CASSLLGHVFEQYF
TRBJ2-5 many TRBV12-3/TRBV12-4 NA TGTGCCAGCAGTTTGGGGAACCAAGAGACCCAGTACTTC CASSLGNQETQYF
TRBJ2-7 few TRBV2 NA TGTGCCAGCAGTGAAACCGGGGCAGGGGCCCAGTACTTC CASSETGAGAQYF
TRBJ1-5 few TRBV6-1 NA TGTGCCAGCAGGCCGACAGGAGGCAATCAGCCCCAGCATTTT CASRPTGGNQPQHF
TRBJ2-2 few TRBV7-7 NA TGTGCCAGCAGCTTATCGAACCACCCCCTCGGGGAGCTGTTTTTT CASSLSNHPLGELFF
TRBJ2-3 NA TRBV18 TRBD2 TGTGCCAGCTCACCAAACAGGACTAGCGGGAACACAGATACGCAGTATTTT CASSPNRTSGNTDTQYF
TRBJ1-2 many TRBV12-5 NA TGTGCTAGTGGTTTGGTACTCCCGGCGGGGGTTAACTATGGCTACACCTTC CASGLVLPAGVNYGYTF
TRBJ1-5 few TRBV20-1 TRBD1 TGCTGTGCTGGCCCCTCCAGGGGGTATAGCAATCAGCCCCAGCATTTT CCAGPSRGYSNQPQHF
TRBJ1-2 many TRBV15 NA TGTGCCACCAGCAGAGAAAGGGGGACGGGGGGCTACACCTTC CATSRERGTGGYTF
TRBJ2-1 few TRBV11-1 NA TGTGCCAGCAGCTTAGCGGGGGATTTCAATGAGCAGTTCTTC CASSLAGDFNEQFF